This T cell receptor (beta chain) derives from a study of shared clonotypes between healthy human individuals (dated by TCRdb to the early 2020s). Study-level background: A couple of women and three men aged 18 to 49 years were included in the cohort. The study deeply sequenced blood TCR repertoires of about 5 healthy adults to estimate repertoire size and the extent of clonotype sharing between individuals. Different laboratories and diverse techniques were used to prepare libraries and sequence TCR repertoires, to increase sequencing depth and limit assay-specific biases. Leukapheresis yielded between about 0.94 and 9.5 billion PBMCs per donor.

Using the deep immunoSEQ assay, TCR CDR3 regions were amplified from genomic DNA by multiplex PCR. Extracted genomic DNA from each cell subset was spread evenly across all wells of several immunoSEQ 96-well plates, with each plate serving as a replicate. For unsorted PBMC, roughly 0.3 ug genomic DNA, equal to 32,000 or so T cell genomes, was loaded into each replicate PCR. Unsorted PBMC genomic DNA was sequenced across ten immunoSEQ deep assay plates. Purified libraries were quantified with a Qubit 3.0 fluorometer, sized on a Bioanalyzer 2100, and re-quantified with the KAPA Library Quantification kit. A separate single-read 150-cycle Illumina NextSeq 550 flow cell was used to sequence each immunoSEQ 96-well plate. In the original analysis: Because only junctional sequences without quality scores were contained in the immunoSEQ output, filtering matching that applied to full-length reads could not be performed. Sequences were annotated with PyIR, a Python wrapper for IgBLAST v1.9, and V/J genes and CDR3 were assigned using IMGT germline references. Any read was removed if the V/J assignment was weak (E-value above 1e-6), the CDR3 was missing, or the read contained stop codons, out-of-frame junctions, or ambiguous translated residues. V3J clonotypes were defined as sequences sharing the same inferred V gene, J gene, and CDR3 amino acid sequence. To compute the percentage overlap between repertoires, the number of shared unique clonotypes was divided by the size of the smaller repertoire. Repertoire richness was assessed with RTK rarefaction, the Chao1 estimator, and Recon v2.1 estimates of unobserved clonotypes. TCRdb obtained this table from immuneACCESS and retained in-frame rearrangements with V and J assigned. These tables miss some clones; where compared with another copy, unresolved V genes account for less than half of the shortfall, and the remainder is unexplained. V and J calls and clone size are given by that table; D and trimming were obtained from the DNA. The table for this sample lists 400,000 to 600,000 clones; around 79% of them were counted only once. In total, the top ten clones hold about 13% of the sample.

Donors were healthy HIV-negative adults with no recently reported acute infections or vaccinations. Every donor was a Caucasian adult residing in Nashville, Tennessee, USA. For unsorted samples, some 90 million PBMCs were counted, and genomic DNA was extracted using the QIAamp DNA Blood Mini kit. Blood was obtained by leukapheresis, after which PBMCs were separated by Ficoll-Histopaque density gradient centrifugation and cryopreserved in liquid nitrogen vapor phase. What the work shows at the level of the full study, not this receptor alone: The small number of donors limited the genetic and exposure-history diversity represented. Only blood was sampled, and tissue TCR repertoires likely differ from those in blood. Pairwise subsampling indicated that sequencing depth was expected to affect the degree of clonotype sharing among donors.

As concerns this clone: Its antigen is currently not known. Per-base qualities were not stored, and no clone one base away is much larger.

The cysteine opens and the phenylalanine closes a CDR3 of 16 amino acids. Only the CDR3 portion is preserved as DNA: 48 bases, with reading frame beginning at the first base. For this chain, trimming is 1 base at the V end and 6 bases at the J end, and the number of junction bases without a gene match is 8. CDR1 and CDR2 are read off the germline V gene as SGHTA and FQGNSA. The source material was PBMCs. This receptor was obtained from a woman in her thirties or forties in good health. Some clones in this sample may be carry-over from other donors' samples. In this chain, TRBV7-2 is recombined with TRBJ2-1; TRBD1 fits 8 bases in the junction. CDR3 loop: CASSLVGTGSANEQFF. At the DNA level, the sequence is TGTGCCAGCAGCTTAGTTGGGACAGGTTCGGCCAATGAGCAGTTCTTC.